This T cell receptor (beta chain) was sequenced in a study of blood T cell repertoires in COVID-19 (dated by TCRdb to 2020 to 2021). In terms of the full investigation: Samples from collaborators originated in the United States, Italy and Spain and spanned both the acute and convalescent phases of COVID-19. The repertoires were made available in a free public database intended to serve as a resource for research on the immune response to SARS-CoV-2. The prospective study material was composed of cDNA or gDNA derived from T cells, B-cell-depleted T cells, or PBMCs. Where HLA class I and class II types were available, the types were taken from metadata supplied by the sample provider, not from assay-based typing. The samples were drawn from the first 160 participants of the ongoing ImmuneRACE study and from some 1,300 subjects provided by 6 global collaborators. The sample metadata nearly always contained a de-identified subject ID, COVID-19 status, age in years and sex. The dataset comprised deeply sampled blood TCRbeta repertoires from subjects exposed to, actively infected with, or recovered from COVID-19. Findings and caveats that apply to the study as a whole: The amount of clinical and demographic metadata varied by source and participant and was provided uncurated.

The CDR3 has 15 amino acids, counting the end cysteine and phenylalanine. Just CDR3 DNA is preserved here, 45 bases in frame from base 1. The V and J ends are trimmed by 2 bases and 3 bases, leaving 13 bases between them. The CDR1 and CDR2 encoded by the germline V gene are KGHSH and LQKENI. In the prospective study, participants were about 18 to 95 years old, resided in 20 to 30 geographic areas of the United States, and were enrolled through a virtual design. In the prospective study, cohorts were assigned on the basis of participant-reported clinical history obtained from a screening survey and a study questionnaire. Exposed participants were defined as having been in contact with someone with a PCR-confirmed or clinician-diagnosed COVID-19 case within 2 weeks of study entry. Mobile phlebotomists in the prospective study collected whole blood, serum and a nasopharyngeal or oropharyngeal swab from every participant. Additional blood draws and questionnaires over an approximately 2-month period could optionally be provided by prospective study participants. Prospective study blood samples were shipped either frozen or at room temperature before DNA extraction.

About this clone itself: Its antigen specificity is not known. Base-call qualities are not available, and no considerably larger clone is one nucleotide away.

TCRbeta CDR3 regions were amplified from genomic DNA using the immunoSEQ Assay, a bias-controlled multiplex PCR. From the authors' description of their analysis: Nucleated cell counts per sample were estimated from amplification of reference gene primers within the assay. Sequence reads were collapsed and filtered to measure the absolute abundance of every unique TCRbeta CDR3 rearrangement. For each sample, productive Simpson clonality was calculated by taking the square root of Simpson's diversity index across productive rearrangements. Imported from immuneACCESS, the table was reduced by TCRdb to in-frame sequences with V and J called. These copies leave out some clones; in studies compared against another copy, an unresolved V gene accounts for under half, and the cause of the remainder is not known. V and J calls and clone size are copied from that table; D and trimming were computed from the DNA. The sample data list about 250,000 clones, and roughly 85% of these were observed just once. Roughly 5.3% of the sample belongs to the ten largest clones.

Material: PBMCs or T cells enriched from blood (not recorded which). The receptor comes from a man in his forties who had been exposed to COVID-19. This sequence uses TRBV18 and TRBJ2-5, with the D gene call left open. The sequenced DNA is TGTGCCAGCTCACCAGCCCGTGCGGATAAAGAGACCCAGTACTTC. It specifies CASSPARADKETQYF.